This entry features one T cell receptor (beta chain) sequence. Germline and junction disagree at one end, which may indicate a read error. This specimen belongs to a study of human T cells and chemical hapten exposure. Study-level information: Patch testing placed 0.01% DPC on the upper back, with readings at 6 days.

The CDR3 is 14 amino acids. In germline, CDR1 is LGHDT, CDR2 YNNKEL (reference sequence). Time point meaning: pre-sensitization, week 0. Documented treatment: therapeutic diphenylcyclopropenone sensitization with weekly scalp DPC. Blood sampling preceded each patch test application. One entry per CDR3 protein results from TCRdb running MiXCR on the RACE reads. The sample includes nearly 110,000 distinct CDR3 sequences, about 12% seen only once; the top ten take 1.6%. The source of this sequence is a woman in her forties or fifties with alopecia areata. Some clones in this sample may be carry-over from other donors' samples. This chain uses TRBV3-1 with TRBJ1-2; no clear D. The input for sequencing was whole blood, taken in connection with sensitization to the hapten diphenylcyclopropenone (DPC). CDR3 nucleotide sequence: TGTGCCAGCAGCCAATTACGGGGTAACAATGGCTACACCTTC. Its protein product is CASSQLRGNNGYTF.